A selection of T cell receptor beta chains follows, all from one sample in a study of post-analysis software for immune sequencing data. Each CDR3 protein is one row after TCRdb ran MiXCR on the PCR reads. The sample holds roughly 800,000 distinct CDR3 sequences, 30% seen once. The sample taken for sequencing was blood. These receptors all stem from a girl aged 10 to 17 with multiple sclerosis. The CDR3 runs from the conserved cysteine through the conserved F or W. Fields, in order: V gene, J gene, CDR3 length, D gene, clone size, CDR3 protein, CDR3 DNA. A D gene is named only where the DNA matches it firmly. A clone size is listed for some rows: how often the clone was seen (once, few, many), or a class if it is expanded.

TRBV4-3	TRBJ2-3	17	NA	few	CASSQAVAPGPTDTQYF	TGCGCCAGCAGCCAAGCCGTGGCCCCGGGGCCCACAGATACGCAGTATTTT
TRBV20-1	TRBJ2-7	13	NA	NA	CRARGDFSYEQYF	TGCAGGGCAAGAGGGGACTTCTCCTACGAGCAGTACTTC
TRBV4-1	TRBJ1-4	19	NA	NA	CASSQEGRPGATTNEKLFF	TGCGCCAGCAGCCAAGAGGGACGTCCCGGGGCAACTACTAATGAAAAACTGTTTTTT
TRBV7-9	TRBJ1-2	15	NA	NA	CASSLALRDNYGYTF	TGTGCCAGCAGCTTAGCGCTACGGGATAACTATGGCTACACCTTC
TRBV18	TRBJ1-5	15	NA	few	CASSPSRGGNQPQHF	TGTGCCAGCTCACCATCGAGGGGTGGCAATCAGCCCCAGCATTTT
TRBV7-9	TRBJ2-3	13	NA	few	CASSPQRWGTQYF	TGTGCCAGCAGCCCCCAAAGGTGGGGTACGCAGTATTTT
TRBV20-1	TRBJ2-7	17	TRBD2	NA	CSAESPGLAGGPHEQYF	TGCAGTGCCGAATCACCGGGACTAGCGGGAGGGCCCCACGAGCAGTACTTC
TRBV24-1	TRBJ1-5	13	NA	once	CATSETGNQPQHF	TGTGCCACCAGTGAAACCGGGAATCAGCCCCAGCATTTT
TRBV3-1	TRBJ1-5	16	TRBD1	NA	CASSHHRGEGNQPQHF	TGTGCCAGCAGCCATCACAGGGGTGAGGGCAATCAGCCCCAGCATTTT
TRBV20-1	TRBJ2-3	17	NA	NA	CSAKKPGTTLGGRTQYF	TGCAGTGCTAAAAAGCCCGGGACCACTTTGGGCGGACGGACGCAGTATTTT
TRBV12-3/TRBV12-4	TRBJ2-1	15	NA	few	CASSGRGGAYNEQFF	TGTGCCAGCAGTGGCAGGGGGGGAGCCTACAATGAGCAGTTCTTC
TRBV6-5	TRBJ2-3	19	TRBD2	few	CASSYQTSGVPSSTDTQYF	TGTGCCAGCAGTTACCAGACTAGCGGTGTCCCGTCTAGCACAGATACGCAGTATTTT
TRBV10-3	TRBJ1-1	14	TRBD1	few	CAITRDRGAKEAFF	TGTGCCATCACCCGGGACAGGGGGGCGAAGGAAGCTTTCTTT
TRBV5-6	TRBJ1-2	14	TRBD1	NA	CASMEQGRNYGYTF	TGTGCCAGCATGGAACAGGGGCGAAATTATGGCTACACCTTC
TRBV4-3	TRBJ2-7	16	TRBD1	NA	CASSQELGQGFYEQYF	TGCGCCAGCAGCCAAGAGCTGGGACAGGGATTCTACGAGCAGTACTTC
TRBV6-2/TRBV6-3	TRBJ2-3	15	NA	few	CASNRPGIYTDTQYF	TGTGCCAGCAACCGACCAGGGATCTACACAGATACGCAGTATTTT
TRBV9	TRBJ2-3	15	TRBD1	NA	CASSVGPGGDDTQYF	TGTGCCAGCAGCGTAGGGCCAGGGGGCGATGATACGCAGTATTTT
TRBV7-7	TRBJ1-4	13	TRBD1	few	CASSLSGGEKLFF	TGTGCCAGCAGCTTATCAGGGGGTGAAAAACTGTTTTTT
TRBV20-1	TRBJ2-1	17	TRBD2	NA	CSARDFKAGGSYNEQFF	TGCAGTGCTAGAGATTTCAAAGCGGGAGGCTCCTACAATGAGCAGTTCTTC
TRBV6-5	TRBJ1-5	15	TRBD1	NA	CASSSGQGIYQPQHF	TGTGCCAGCAGTTCCGGACAGGGAATATATCAGCCCCAGCATTTT
TRBV27	TRBJ2-1	13	NA	NA	CAGRLDAGNEQFF	TGTGCCGGCAGATTGGACGCCGGCAATGAGCAGTTCTTC
TRBV7-9	TRBJ1-6	15	TRBD1	NA	CASSLAGTGHSPLHF	TGTGCCAGCAGCTTGGCCGGGACAGGCCATTCACCCCTCCACTTT